The 14 T cell receptor beta chains below all came from one sample that was sequenced in a study of OX40 agonist ivuxolimab in advanced cancers. Only in-frame clones appear in the TCRdb table, and some are missing; sequencing was by immunoSEQ multiplex PCR. This sample carries over 80,000 clones, 85% to 90% of them seen once, and the ten largest clones take more than 5%. Material: CD4+ or CD8+ T cells sorted from blood, obtained in a trial of the OX40 agonist ivuxolimab. Every receptor here comes from an adult with an advanced solid tumor such as melanoma, head and neck, liver or kidney cancer.

This clone appeared once. Other DNA variants within this sample encode the same CDR3. The chain carries TRBV5-1 and TRBJ1-2; 7 bases line up with TRBD1. Germline V CDR1 and CDR2: SGHRS, YFSETQ. Trimming at V came to 2 bases and at J to 3 bases, leaving 1 base not matched to a gene. This CDR3 has 13 residues. This CDR3 is CASSLGQDYGYTF. The CDR3 region has the DNA TGCGCCAGCAGCTTAGGACAGGACTATGGCTACACCTTC.

The chain couples TRBV7-2 to TRBJ2-1; D is ambiguous. Looked up from germline, CDR1 is SGHTA and CDR2 is FQGNSA. The CDR3 covers 11 residues. Trimming removed 5 bases from V and 5 bases from J, with 4 bases in between. The CDR3 is CASSTDNEQFF. The CDR3 DNA follows: TGTGCCAGCAGCACCGACAATGAGCAGTTCTTC.

The chain carries TRBV19 and TRBJ1-1; TRBD1 might be the D (6 bases). V was pared by 4 bases and J by 5 bases, with 17 bases between. The germline V gene encodes CDR1 LNHDA and CDR2 SQIVND (reference sequence). The CDR3 consists of 15 residues. This CDR3 is CASSRGGVGKTEAFF. For the CDR3, the DNA is TGTGCCAGTAGTAGAGGGGGGGTCGGAAAAACTGAAGCTTTCTTT.

This clone was counted ten times or more. V usage is TRBV7-9 and J usage is TRBJ1-1; 7 bases match TRBD1. The CDR3 is made up of 14 amino acids. V trimming: 7 bases; J trimming: 7 bases; junction bases outside the gene matches: 12. Germline CDR1 is SEHNR and CDR2 is FQNEAQ (reference sequence). The CDR3 spells CASIQQGGFDEAFF. In DNA, the CDR3 is TGTGCCAGCATCCAGCAGGGGGGGTTTGATGAAGCTTTCTTT.

This chain uses TRBV5-1 with TRBJ1-2, with D perhaps matching TRBD1 (5 bases). V was pared by 0 bases and J by 5 bases, with 8 bases between. Germline CDR1 SGHRS, CDR2 YFSETQ. The CDR3 is 13 amino acids. CDR3 coding DNA: TGCGCCAGCAGCTTGGACAGGAGGTATGGCTACACCTTC. This sequence encodes CASSLDRRYGYTF.

This clone has more than one count but fewer than ten. The chain uses TRBV19 and TRBJ1-2; 7 bases line up with TRBD1. CDR3 length: 12 amino acids. Trimming cost V 11 bases and J 4 bases; bases outside gene matches: 7. Germline-derived CDR1 and CDR2 are LNHDA and SQIVND (reference sequence). CDR3 sequence: CAGKTGSYGYTF. CDR3 DNA: TGTGCCGGAAAGACAGGGAGCTATGGCTACACCTTC.

There are a few counts of this clone. The chain employs TRBV9 and TRBJ2-2; D perhaps matches TRBD1 (7 bases). This CDR3 has 16 amino acids. V was pared by 4 bases and J by 3 bases, with 16 bases between. Germline V gives CDR1 SGDLS, CDR2 YYNGEE. CDR3 DNA sequence: TGTGCCAGCAGCCCGGCAGGGGGGCGGCACACCGGGGAGCTGTTTTTT. Translating it yields CASSPAGGRHTGELFF. The complete variable domain, with remaining parts taken from reference TRBV9 and TRBJ2-2, reads DSGVTQTPKHLITATGQRVTLRCSPRSGDLSVYWYQQSLDQGLQFLIQYYNGEERAKGNILERFSAQQFPDLHSELNLSSLELGDSALYFCASSPAGGRHTGELFFGEGSRLTVL.

The chain carries TRBV19 and TRBJ1-2, with 9 bases matching TRBD1. With 7 bases clipped from V and 4 bases from J, the junction kept 16 bases outside the gene matches. Germline CDR1 LNHDA, CDR2 SQIVND (reference sequence). This CDR3 is 17 amino acids long. The CDR3 spells CASTGGTGMRYGYGYTF. The DNA of the CDR3 is TGTGCCAGTACGGGAGGGACAGGGATGCGATATGGCTATGGCTACACCTTC. The variable domain in full, completed from reference TRBV19 and TRBJ1-2, reads DGGITQSPKYLFRKEGQNVTLSCEQNLNHDAMYWYRQDPGQGLRLIYYSQIVNDFQKGDIAEGYSVSREKKESFPLTVTSAQKNPTAFYLCASTGGTGMRYGYGYTFGSGTRLTVV.

By share, this clone ranks as medium-sized. This chain joins TRBV7-9 and TRBJ1-2; D not certain. Germline V CDR1 and CDR2: SEHNR, FQNEAQ (reference sequence). The CDR3 runs to 14 residues. The V end was cut by 3 bases, the J end by 3 bases, with 11 bases between. CDR3: CASSLSGGDYGYTF. CDR3 coding DNA: TGTGCCAGCAGCTTGAGCGGAGGCGACTATGGCTACACCTTC.

The chain uses TRBV5-4 and TRBJ1-2, with 9 nucleotides matching TRBD1. The CDR3 contains 13 residues. V gave up 3 bases and J gave up 3 bases; unmatched junction bases: 0. CDR1 is SGHNT and CDR2 is YYREEE in the germline V gene (reference sequence). CDR3 in amino acids: CASSWTGDYGYTF. CDR3 bases: TGTGCCAGCAGCTGGACAGGGGACTATGGCTACACCTTC. The variable domain in full, with the rest retrieved from reference TRBV5-4 and TRBJ1-2, is ETGVTQSPTHLIKTRGQQVTLRCSSQSGHNTVSWYQQALGQGPQFIFQYYREEENGRGNFPPRFSGLQFPNYSSELNVNALELDDSALYLCASSWTGDYGYTFGSGTRLTVV.

This sequence joins TRBV6-5 and TRBJ2-1, with TRBD1 identical over 8 bases. The CDR3 has 15 residues. J lost 3 bases, V lost 10 bases, and 11 bases had no gene match. From germline, CDR1 is MNHEY and CDR2 SVGAGI. The DNA of the CDR3 is TGTGCCACCCTGGGACAGGTACGGTTCTACAATGAGCAGTTCTTC. Translating gives CATLGQVRFYNEQFF.

The chain joins TRBV5-4 to TRBJ2-3, with 7 bases matching TRBD2. The length of the CDR3 is 16 residues. V shed 5 bases and J 1 base; nucleotides not matched to a gene: 10. Germline V gene lookup returns CDR1 SGHNT and CDR2 YYREEE (reference sequence). CDR3 nucleotide sequence: TGTGCCAGCAGTTACATGAGCGGGATAGGCACAGATACGCAGTATTTT. Its translation is CASSYMSGIGTDTQYF.

The rearrangement joins TRBV11-2 to TRBJ1-5; 7 bases agree with TRBD1. J lost 11 bases, V lost 4 bases, and 11 bases had no gene match. This CDR3 is built from 14 residues. The germline CDR1 and CDR2 sequences are SGHAT and FQNNGV. The CDR3 region has the DNA TGTGCCAGCAGCTCAGCCGGGACAGCAAAGACCCAGCATTTT. Encoded protein: CASSSAGTAKTQHF.

The V gene is TRBV19, the J gene TRBJ1-2, with D possibly being TRBD1 (6 bases). Germline-derived CDR1 and CDR2 are LNHDA and SQIVND (reference sequence). The CDR3 loop spans 13 amino acids. Trimming cost V 6 bases and J 4 bases, with 12 bases left between them. Here the CDR3 DNA reads TGTGCCAGTAGGGTGACAGGCGCCTATGGCTACACCTTC. As protein: CASRVTGAYGYTF.